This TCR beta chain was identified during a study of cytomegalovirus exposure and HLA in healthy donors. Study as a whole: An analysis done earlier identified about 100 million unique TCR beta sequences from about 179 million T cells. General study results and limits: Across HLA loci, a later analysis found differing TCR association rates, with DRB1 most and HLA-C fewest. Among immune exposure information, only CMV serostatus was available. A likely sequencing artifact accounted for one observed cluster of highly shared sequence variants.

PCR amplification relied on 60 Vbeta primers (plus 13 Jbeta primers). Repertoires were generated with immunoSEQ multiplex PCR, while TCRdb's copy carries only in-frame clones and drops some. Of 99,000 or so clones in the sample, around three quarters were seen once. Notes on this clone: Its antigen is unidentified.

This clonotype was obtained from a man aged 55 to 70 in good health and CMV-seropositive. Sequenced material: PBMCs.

CDR3 amino acids: CASSLGIGVDHEQFF. For the CDR3, the DNA is TGCGCCAGCAGCTTGGGGATAGGGGTCGACCATGAGCAGTTCTTC. J is TRBJ2-1 and V is TRBV5-1, with TRBD1 as a possible D gene (5 bases). The CDR3 loop spans 15 amino acids. CDR1 and CDR2 (germline): SGHRS, YFSETQ. V lost 0 bases, J lost 8 bases, and 15 bases lay in between.